The 2 T cell receptor beta chains given below trace back to one sample, sequenced in a study of control samples from healthy donors and cancer patients. Clones were sequenced by immunoSEQ multiplex PCR, and TCRdb holds only the in-frame ones, with some missing. The repertoire holds some 71,000 clones, with approximately 90% as singletons. Source material: PBMCs. The receptors here all came from a woman aged 50 to 60 with colorectal cancer.

The rearrangement links TRBV28 to TRBJ1-1; perhaps TRBD1 as D (6 bases). The length of the CDR3 is 15 residues. CDR1 is MDHEN, CDR2 SYDVKM, per germline. V gave up 7 bases and J gave up 0 bases, with 15 bases separating them. CDR3 DNA: TGTGCCAGCACCCCAGACAGGAACATGAACACTGAAGCTTTCTTT. Translation: CASTPDRNMNTEAFF.

This chain uses TRBV6-2 or TRBV6-3 with TRBJ1-3; D is unresolved. V lost 2 bases and J 0 bases, leaving 5 bases between the germline ends. The CDR3 extends over 14 amino acids. The germline CDR1 and CDR2 sequences are MNHEY and SVGEGT. The CDR3 sequence is CASSYGRSGNTIYF. CDR3 DNA: TGTGCCAGCAGTTACGGACGCTCTGGAAACACCATATATTTT.